This T cell receptor beta chain was captured by sequencing in a study of T cell responses to AZD1222 COVID-19 vaccine. Broader study findings: The number of AZD1222 recipients seropositive at baseline was only 5 to 7. The study found vaccine-associated CD4 TCRs spanning spike, dominant at 160-218 and 743-854. Sampling captured repertoires only after the peak T cell response.

Clones were read by immunoSEQ multiplex PCR, and TCRdb kept only the in-frame ones, dropping some. The sample gives 80,000 or so clones, around 85% of which show up once; more than 9% is in the top ten. In regard to this clone: Its antigen is undetermined.

CDR3 size: 17 residues. V was clipped by 5 bases and J by 2 bases, with 21 bases between them. Germline values: CDR1 SGHAT, CDR2 FQNNGV. This chain links TRBV11-2 with TRBJ1-1; no reliable D call. The clonotype comes from an adult who received the AZD1222 COVID-19 vaccine. Sequences were derived from peripheral blood, sampled 28 days after the second AZD1222 dose. CDR3 nucleotides: TGTGCCAGCAGCGGGGTGGTGTTTTTATCGGGAAACACTGAAGCTTTCTTT. This encodes CASSGVVFLSGNTEAFF. The full variable domain, its missing parts supplied by reference TRBV11-2 and TRBJ1-1, is EAGVAQSPRYKIIEKRQSVAFWCNPISGHATLYWYQQILGQGPKLLIQFQNNGVVDDSQLPKDRFSAERLKGVDSTLKIQPAKLEDSAVYLCASSGVVFLSGNTEAFFGQGTRLTVV.